This T cell receptor beta chain was sequenced in a study of T cell responses to AZD1222 COVID-19 vaccine. V lost 7 bases to trimming and J lost 2 bases, with 6 bases between them. The CDR3 is 12 residues long. Germline CDR1 and CDR2: LNHDA and SQIVND (reference sequence). Only in-frame clones appear in the TCRdb table, and some are missing; sequencing was by immunoSEQ multiplex PCR. The table has 55,000 to 85,000 clones, 65% to 85% seen once. This specimen was peripheral blood, taken on day 0 of AZD1222 vaccination. The receptor's source is an adult in good health. The chain recombines TRBV19 with TRBJ1-5, with no clear D. CDR3 DNA: TGTGCCAGTACAGAGGGCAATCAGCCCCAGCATTTT. Residues: CASTEGNQPQHF. The whole variable domain, remainder taken from reference TRBV19 and TRBJ1-5, is DGGITQSPKYLFRKEGQNVTLSCEQNLNHDAMYWYRQDPGQGLRLIYYSQIVNDFQKGDIAEGYSVSREKKESFPLTVTSAQKNPTAFYLCASTEGNQPQHFGDGTRLSIL.